This T cell receptor (beta chain) was captured in a study of T cell changes during pregnancy in multiple sclerosis (dated by TCRdb to the late 2010s). For context, the study as a whole: Changes in the T cell repertoire over the course of pregnancy were examined in this study in women with multiple sclerosis.

The method was the immunoSEQ multiplex PCR assay. TCRdb mirrors the immuneACCESS table, restricted to in-frame sequences. Some clones are absent from its copies; in checked studies, under half trace to an unresolved V gene, and the reason for the others is unknown. The sample records about 93,000 clones, roughly 91% of which are singletons. The biggest ten clones account for under 2% of the sample. A word on this clone: This clone's antigen is unknown. No qualities accompany the bases; no much larger clone lies one base away.

The CDR3 numbers 16 residues from cysteine through phenylalanine. Only CDR3 DNA is held: 48 bases, read in frame from base 1. Unmatched junction bases come to 9, with V trimmed by 7 bases and J by 4 bases. CDR1 and CDR2, per the germline V gene (reference sequence), are SEHNR and FQNEAQ. The source was peripheral blood, collected after pregnancy. This sequence originates from a female donor in good health, enrolled as a control in a pregnancy study. In this chain, TRBV7-9 is recombined with TRBJ2-1; 11 of the junction bases match TRBD2. In nucleotides, the sequence is TGTGCCAGCACCCGTACTAGCGGGGGAGATTACAATGAGCAGTTCTTC. Protein translation: CASTRTSGGDYNEQFF. The CDR3, completed at both ends by the reference TRBV7-9 and TRBJ2-1 genes, gives the full variable domain DTGVSQNPRHKITKRGQNVTFRCDPISEHNRLYWYRQTLGQGPEFLTYFQNEAQLEKSRLLSDRFSAERPKGSFSTLEIQRTEQGDSAMYLCASTRTSGGDYNEQFFGPGTRLTVL.